The 14 T cell receptor beta chains reported below all come from one sample, sequenced in a study of T cells after yellow fever vaccination. TCRdb called the 5' RACE reads again in MiXCR, with one record for every CDR3 protein. The sample has about 300,000 distinct CDR3 sequences, 7.5% to 9.5% seen once. Material: CD4+ T cells sorted from PBMCs, obtained 5 days after the yellow fever booster vaccination. All receptors derive from a man younger than 30 who received the YFV17D yellow fever vaccine.

This clonotype occurred a few times. The chain is built from TRBV20-1 and TRBJ2-3, with D hard to call. V lost 4 bases and J 6 bases, leaving 8 bases between the germline ends. The CDR3 length is 11 residues. In germline, CDR1 is DFQATT, CDR2 SNEGSKA (reference sequence). The CDR3 loop is CSAKEDDTQYF. CDR3 bases: TGCAGTGCTAAGGAAGACGATACGCAGTATTTT.

J is TRBJ1-5 and V is TRBV10-3; D is undetermined. Trimming cost V 2 bases and J 1 base, with 6 bases left between them. Germline V gives CDR1 ENHRY, CDR2 SYGVKD. This CDR3 is built from 14 residues. The CDR3 reads CAISETGSNQPQHF. CDR3 DNA sequence: TGTGCCATCAGTGAGACCGGGAGCAATCAGCCCCAGCATTTT.

The chain is built from TRBV20-1 and TRBJ2-4, with TRBD2 matching over 9 bases. Unmatched junction bases numbered 11, after V lost 2 bases and J lost 9 bases. Per germline, CDR1 DFQATT and CDR2 SNEGSKA (reference sequence). This CDR3 region has 15 residues. The CDR3 reads CSARRGLAFPSIQYF. DNA of the CDR3: TGCAGTGCTAGACGGGGACTAGCTTTTCCAAGCATTCAGTACTTC.

This clonotype was recorded many times. The chain carries TRBV12-3 or TRBV12-4 and TRBJ1-5, with 7 positions matching TRBD1. V lost 6 bases, J lost 1 base, and 6 bases stayed unmatched. The CDR3 is made up of 15 amino acids. CDR3 loop: CASRIGTASNQPQHF. The CDR3 DNA follows: TGTGCCAGCAGGATCGGGACAGCCAGCAATCAGCCCCAGCATTTT.

The gene calls are TRBV5-1 and TRBJ2-1; possibly TRBD2 for D (6 bases). Trimming removed 1 base at V and 4 bases at J, with 15 bases between. The germline V gene has CDR1 SGHRS and CDR2 YFSETQ. This CDR3 contains 16 residues. The CDR3 coding sequence is TGCGCCAGCAGCTTGAGGCTAGCGATACTGTACAATGAGCAGTTCTTC. Translation gives CASSLRLAILYNEQFF.

This clonotype was seen a few times. This rearrangement joins TRBV18 to TRBJ2-7; TRBD2 matches at 10 bases. Germline trimming cut 3 bases from V and 3 bases from J; bases unmatched to any gene: 2. The CDR3 extends over 14 amino acids. In germline, CDR1 is KGHSH, CDR2 LQKENI. CDR3 bases: TGTGCCAGCTCACCGACTAGCGGGTTCTACGAGCAGTACTTC. This translates into CASSPTSGFYEQYF.

This clonotype has a count of ten or more. The chain combines TRBV12-3 or TRBV12-4 with TRBJ1-1; 9 positions match TRBD1. Trimming cost V 4 bases and J 4 bases; bases outside gene matches: 4. The CDR3 contains 14 residues. The CDR3 sequence: CASSWGQGVTEAFF. For the CDR3, the DNA is TGTGCCAGCAGTTGGGGACAGGGCGTCACTGAAGCTTTCTTT.

CDR3 in DNA: TGTGCCAGCCAGTCACAGGGAAGCTATGGCTACACCTTC. Translation: CASQSQGSYGYTF. This sequence joins TRBV6-6 and TRBJ1-2; D is possibly TRBD1 (6 bases). The CDR3 extends over 13 amino acids. Trimming cost V 8 bases and J 4 bases, with 14 bases left between them. CDR1 MNHNY and CDR2 SVGAGI come from the germline V gene (reference sequence).

V gene TRBV9 combines with J gene TRBJ1-6, with TRBD1 identical over 9 bases. Trimming cost V 3 bases and J 7 bases; bases outside gene matches: 5. This CDR3 spans 15 amino acids. Germline V gene sequence: CDR1 SGDLS, CDR2 YYNGEE. The CDR3 loop is CASSGPGQGNSPLHF. In DNA form, the CDR3 reads TGTGCCAGCAGCGGGCCGGGACAGGGAAATTCACCCCTCCACTTT.

With respect to this clonotype: A clone one base away is much larger, so this may be a read error. The chain uses TRBV5-1 and TRBJ2-3; D might be TRBD2 (7 bases). The CDR3 has 15 amino acids. CDR1 SGHRS and CDR2 YFSETQ come from the germline V gene. CDR3 coding DNA: TGCGACAGCAGCTTGGGGGCAGGGAGGGCGGATACGCAGTATTTT. It is translated as CDSSLGAGRADTQYF.

This clonotype was detected many times. CDR3 sequence (DNA): TGTGCTAGTGGTCCCGGGACTGCCAACCTCGGTACGCAGTATTTT. Encoded protein: CASGPGTANLGTQYF. The chain joins TRBV12-5 to TRBJ2-3; D possibly corresponds to TRBD2 (6 bases). CDR1 and CDR2 from the germline V gene are LGHNT and FRNRAP. The V gene lost 5 bases and the J gene lost 8 bases, with 20 bases spanning the gap. CDR3 size: 15 residues.

This clonotype was observed many times. This chain links TRBV12-3 or TRBV12-4 with TRBJ1-1; 7 bases match TRBD1. The CDR3 runs 15 residues. V gave up 3 bases and J gave up 4 bases; unmatched junction bases: 8. The CDR3 DNA sequence: TGTGCCAGCAGTTTGGGGCAAGGGGGCGTCACTGAAGCTTTCTTT. Translating gives CASSLGQGGVTEAFF.

This clonotype has only a few counts. The CDR3 DNA reads as TGTGCCAGCAGTTTATCCCAGGCTAGCAGGGAGACCCAGTACTTC. Residues: CASSLSQASRETQYF. The chain couples TRBV12-3 or TRBV12-4 to TRBJ2-5; D may be TRBD2 (5 bases). Trimming stripped 2 bases from V and 5 bases from J, with 15 bases between. The CDR3 sequence is 15 residues long.

The J gene is TRBJ1-6, the V gene TRBV20-1; 8 bases are a match to TRBD1. This CDR3 is built from 13 residues. Germline CDR1 reads DFQATT; CDR2 reads SNEGSKA (reference sequence). V was pared by 5 bases and J by 7 bases, with 4 bases of the junction left unmatched. The CDR3 loop reads CSAFRDRNSPLHF. In nucleotides, the CDR3 is TGCAGTGCTTTCCGGGACAGGAATTCACCCCTCCACTTT.